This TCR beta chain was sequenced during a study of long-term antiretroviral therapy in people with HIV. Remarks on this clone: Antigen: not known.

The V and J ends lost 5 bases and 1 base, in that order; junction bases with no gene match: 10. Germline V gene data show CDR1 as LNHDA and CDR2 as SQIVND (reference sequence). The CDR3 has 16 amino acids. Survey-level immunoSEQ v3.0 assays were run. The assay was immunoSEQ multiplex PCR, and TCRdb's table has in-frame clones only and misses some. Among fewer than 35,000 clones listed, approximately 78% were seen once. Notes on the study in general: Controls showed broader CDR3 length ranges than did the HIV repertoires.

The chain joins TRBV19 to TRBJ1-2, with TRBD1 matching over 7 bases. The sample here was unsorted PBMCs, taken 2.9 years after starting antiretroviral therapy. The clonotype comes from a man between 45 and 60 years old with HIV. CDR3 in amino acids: CASSSDRDGVNYGYTF. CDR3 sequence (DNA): TGTGCCAGTAGTTCTGACAGGGACGGGGTTAACTATGGCTACACCTTC.